The T cell receptor beta chain under discussion was sequenced for a study of T cell responses to AZD1222 COVID-19 vaccine. Study-wide findings and caveats: Repertoires in all cases were sampled only once the peak T cell response had passed.

Profiled with immunoSEQ multiplex PCR; TCRdb holds only in-frame clones, not every one. The data show about 160,000 clones, roughly 94% seen once. For this clone: Its antigen is unknown.

Trimming at V came to 5 bases and at J to 3 bases, leaving 6 bases not matched to a gene. The CDR3 is made up of 15 amino acids. Germline V gives CDR1 LNHDA, CDR2 SQIVND (reference sequence). The TCR was taken from an adult who received the AZD1222 COVID-19 vaccine. Sequences were derived from peripheral blood, sampled 28 days after the second AZD1222 dose. The chain has TRBV19 and TRBJ1-2, with TRBD1 identical over 10 bases. The CDR3 bases are TGTGCCAGTAGTCCCCGGACAGGGGGGTACTATGGCTACACCTTC. Its translation is CASSPRTGGYYGYTF.